Given below is one T cell receptor (beta chain) in context. The V end lost 5 bases, the J end lost 4 bases, and 10 bases lay between the germline ends. The CDR3 is made up of 12 amino acids. Germline CDR1 and CDR2: SGHRS and YFSETQ. This record comes from a study of blood T cell repertoires in COVID-19. Authors' analysis steps: Counts of nucleated cells, estimated from reference gene primer amplification, were obtained. The data were produced by immunoSEQ multiplex PCR, yet TCRdb's version contains in-frame clones alone and is incomplete. V and J calls and clone size are copied from that table; D and trimming were computed from the DNA. Counted here are approximately 530,000 clones, around nine tenths occurring once; the ten biggest clones make up around 7.8%.

The chain is built from TRBV5-1 and TRBJ2-7, with a tentative D call TRBD2 (5 bases). This receptor was taken from a woman between 45 and 60 years old with COVID-19, enrolled during active disease. Specimen: peripheral blood. The CDR3 sequence: CASRVGEYEQYF. The CDR3 nucleotides are TGCGCCAGCAGGGTGGGAGAGTACGAGCAGTACTTC.